The entry below gives a single TCR beta chain sequence along with its context. Reverse transcription of about 0.45 to 1 ug RNA was carried out with random hexamers. Via MiXCR, TCRdb re-called the immunoSEQ multiplex PCR reads, giving one row per CDR3 protein. The table lists some 75,000 distinct CDR3 sequences, around 93% of them singletons. The sample comes from a study of CD8 T cells in Susac syndrome. V was pared by 5 bases and J by 2 bases, with 17 bases between. The CDR3 spans 16 residues. Germline CDR1 and CDR2: SGHVS and FNYEAQ. The TCR originated in a human donor with Susac syndrome. The chain recombines TRBV7-6 with TRBJ2-3, with D possibly matching TRBD2 (6 bases). The sequenced sample consisted of CD8+ T cells from PBMCs. CDR3 DNA: TGTGCCAGCAGCCCAGAAGCGGGCCGGCTCACAGATACGCAGTATTTT. Translation: CASSPEAGRLTDTQYF.